Described below is a single TCR beta chain sequence and its context. Germline V gives CDR1 SGHNT, CDR2 YYREEE (reference sequence). The CDR3 is 13 residues long. Trimming took 1 base from V and 1 from J, leaving 3 bases between them. The sample originates from a study of shared clonotypes between healthy human individuals. In the original workflow: Sequence data from immunoSEQ were junction-only and lacked quality scores; consequently, filtering differed. Profiled with immunoSEQ multiplex PCR; TCRdb holds only in-frame clones, not every one. That table gives V, J and clone size, and the DNA gave D and trimming. In the table there are roughly 2.5 million clones, approximately 92% of which are singletons.

The sequenced material came from naive CD4+ T cells sorted from blood. Subset defined: CD45RA+ positively selected. J is TRBJ2-1 and V is TRBV5-4; D remains ambiguous. The receptor was isolated from a man between 18 and 35 years old in good health. Written as DNA, the CDR3 is TGTGCCAGCAGCTTGATTTCCTACAATGAGCAGTTCTTC. This translates into CASSLISYNEQFF.